The TCR beta chain described here comes from a study of graft-versus-host responses after intestinal transplantation. Study in general: Multivisceral, liver-intestinal, or isolated intestinal transplants were given to recipients. All recipients got anti-thymocyte globulin induction, then tacrolimus and steroids for roughly three years. Study results and caveats: The recipient marrow held GvH clones, and some of them showed up first in ileum or blood. High graft-versus-host to host-versus-graft clonal ratios were seen in allografts of patients with graft-donor T cell macrochimerism.

Produced via immunoSEQ multiplex PCR; TCRdb's table is partial and in-frame only. The sample has just under 65,000 clones, roughly 90% seen once. With respect to this clone: Its cognate antigen is unknown.

Tissue from the graft was processed to free its intraepithelial and lamina propria lymphocytes. V shed 5 bases, J shed 4 bases, and the junction held 8 bases outside the gene matches. The CDR3 runs to 15 residues. In germline, CDR1 is MNHEY, CDR2 SVGAGI. The gene calls are TRBV6-5 and TRBJ2-7, with 10 bases matching TRBD2. The TCR was taken from a human patient who received an intestinal transplant, so some T cells may come from the graft donor. The starting material was ileum tissue, obtained around 350 days after transplant. The CDR3 reads CASSPALAGAYEQYF. The CDR3 DNA sequence: TGTGCCAGCAGTCCAGCTCTAGCGGGAGCGTACGAGCAGTACTTC.